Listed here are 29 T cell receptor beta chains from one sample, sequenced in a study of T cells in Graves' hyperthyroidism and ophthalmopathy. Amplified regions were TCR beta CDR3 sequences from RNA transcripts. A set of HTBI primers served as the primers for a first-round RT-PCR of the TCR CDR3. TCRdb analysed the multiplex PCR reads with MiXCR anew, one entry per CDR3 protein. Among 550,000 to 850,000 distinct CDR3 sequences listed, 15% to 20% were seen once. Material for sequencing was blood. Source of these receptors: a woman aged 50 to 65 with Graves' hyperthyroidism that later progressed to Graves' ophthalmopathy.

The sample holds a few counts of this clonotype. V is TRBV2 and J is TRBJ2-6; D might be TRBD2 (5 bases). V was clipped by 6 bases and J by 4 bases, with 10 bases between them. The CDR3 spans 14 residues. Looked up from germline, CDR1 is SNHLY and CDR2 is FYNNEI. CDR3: CASSEGRGANVLTF. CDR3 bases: TGTGCCAGCAGCGAGGGCAGGGGGGCCAACGTCCTGACTTTC.

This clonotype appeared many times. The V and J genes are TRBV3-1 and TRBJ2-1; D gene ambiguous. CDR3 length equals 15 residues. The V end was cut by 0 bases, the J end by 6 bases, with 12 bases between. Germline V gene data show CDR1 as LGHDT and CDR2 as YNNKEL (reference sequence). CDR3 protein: CASSQDSETFNEQFF. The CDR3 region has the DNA TGTGCCAGCAGCCAAGATTCCGAGACATTCAATGAGCAGTTCTTC.

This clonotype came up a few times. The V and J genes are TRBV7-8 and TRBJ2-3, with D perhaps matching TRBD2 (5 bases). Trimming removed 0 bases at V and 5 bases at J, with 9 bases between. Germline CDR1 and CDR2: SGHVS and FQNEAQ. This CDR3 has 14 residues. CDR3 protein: CASSLATEGDTQYF. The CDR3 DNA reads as TGTGCCAGCAGCTTAGCCACAGAGGGAGATACGCAGTATTTT.

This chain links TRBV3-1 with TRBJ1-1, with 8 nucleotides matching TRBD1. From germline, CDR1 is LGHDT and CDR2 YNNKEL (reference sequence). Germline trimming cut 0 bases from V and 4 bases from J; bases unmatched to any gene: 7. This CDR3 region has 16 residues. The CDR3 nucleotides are TGTGCCAGCAGCCAAGATTTAGGACAGGGCGGCACTGAAGCTTTCTTT. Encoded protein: CASSQDLGQGGTEAFF.

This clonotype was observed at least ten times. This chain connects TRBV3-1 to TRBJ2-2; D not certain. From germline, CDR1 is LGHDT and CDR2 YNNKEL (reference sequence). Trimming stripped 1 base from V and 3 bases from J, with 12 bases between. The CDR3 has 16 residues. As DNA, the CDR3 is TGTGCCAGCAGCCAAGCCGAGGACGGATACACCGGGGAGCTGTTTTTT. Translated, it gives CASSQAEDGYTGELFF.

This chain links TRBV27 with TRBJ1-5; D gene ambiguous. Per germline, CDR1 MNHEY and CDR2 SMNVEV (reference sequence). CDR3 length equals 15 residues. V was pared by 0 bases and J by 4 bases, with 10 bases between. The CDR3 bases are TGTGCCAGCAGTTTATCCCGCAGCCCAAATCAGCCCCAGCATTTT. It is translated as CASSLSRSPNQPQHF.

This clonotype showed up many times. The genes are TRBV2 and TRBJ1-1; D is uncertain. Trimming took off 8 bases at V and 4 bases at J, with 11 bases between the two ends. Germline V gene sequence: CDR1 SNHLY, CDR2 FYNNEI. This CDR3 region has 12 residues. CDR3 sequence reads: CASCAESTEAFF. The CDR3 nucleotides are TGTGCCAGCTGCGCTGAGTCCACTGAAGCTTTCTTT. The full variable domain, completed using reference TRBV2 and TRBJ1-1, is EPEVTQTPSHQVTQMGQEVILRCVPISNHLYFYWYRQILGQKVEFLVSFYNNEISEKSEIFDDQFSVERPDGSNFTLKIRSTKLEDSAMYFCASCAESTEAFFGQGTRLTVV.

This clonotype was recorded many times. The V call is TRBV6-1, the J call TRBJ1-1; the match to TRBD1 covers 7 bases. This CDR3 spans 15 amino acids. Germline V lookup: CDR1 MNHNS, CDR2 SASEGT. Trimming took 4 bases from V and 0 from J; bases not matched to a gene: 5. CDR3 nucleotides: TGTGCCAGCAGTGGGGGACAGAACATGAACACTGAAGCTTTCTTT. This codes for CASSGGQNMNTEAFF.

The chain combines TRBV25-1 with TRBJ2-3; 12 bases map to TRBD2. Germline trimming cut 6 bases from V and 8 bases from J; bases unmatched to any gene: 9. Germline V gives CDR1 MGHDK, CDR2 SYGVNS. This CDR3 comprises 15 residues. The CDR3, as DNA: TGTGCCAGCAGGCCTAGCGGGGGGGTGCAGGGTACGCAGTATTTT. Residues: CASRPSGGVQGTQYF.

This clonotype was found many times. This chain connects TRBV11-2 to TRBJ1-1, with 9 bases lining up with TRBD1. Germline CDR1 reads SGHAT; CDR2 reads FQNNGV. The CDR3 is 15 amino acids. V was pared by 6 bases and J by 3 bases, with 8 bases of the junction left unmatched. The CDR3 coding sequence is TGTGCCAGCAGACTCATGACAGGGGGGTACACTGAAGCTTTCTTT. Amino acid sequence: CASRLMTGGYTEAFF. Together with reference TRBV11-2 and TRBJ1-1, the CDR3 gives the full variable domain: EAGVAQSPRYKIIEKRQSVAFWCNPISGHATLYWYQQILGQGPKLLIQFQNNGVVDDSQLPKDRFSAERLKGVDSTLKIQPAKLEDSAVYLCASRLMTGGYTEAFFGQGTRLTVV.

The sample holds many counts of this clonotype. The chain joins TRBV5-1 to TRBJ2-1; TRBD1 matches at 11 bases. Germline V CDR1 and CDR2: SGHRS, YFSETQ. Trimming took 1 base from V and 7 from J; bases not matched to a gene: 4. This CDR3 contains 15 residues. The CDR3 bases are TGCGCCAGCAGCTTGTCGGGACAGGGGGTAAATGAGCAGTTCTTC. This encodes CASSLSGQGVNEQFF.

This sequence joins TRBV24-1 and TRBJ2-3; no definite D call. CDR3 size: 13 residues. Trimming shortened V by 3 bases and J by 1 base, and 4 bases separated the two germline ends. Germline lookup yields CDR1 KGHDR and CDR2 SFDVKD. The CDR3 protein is CATSDARTDTQYF. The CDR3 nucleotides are TGTGCCACCAGTGATGCCCGCACAGATACGCAGTATTTT.

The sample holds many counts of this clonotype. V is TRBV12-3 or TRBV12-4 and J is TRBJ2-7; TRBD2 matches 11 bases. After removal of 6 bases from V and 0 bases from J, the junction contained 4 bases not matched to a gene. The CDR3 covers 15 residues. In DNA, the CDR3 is TGTGCCAGCAGCCCTAGCGGGGGGAGCTCCTACGAGCAGTACTTC. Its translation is CASSPSGGSSYEQYF.

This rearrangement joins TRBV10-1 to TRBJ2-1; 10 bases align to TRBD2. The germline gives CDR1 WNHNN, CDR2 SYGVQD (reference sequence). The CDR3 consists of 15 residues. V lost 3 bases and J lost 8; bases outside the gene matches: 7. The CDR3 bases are TGCGCCAGCAGTGACAAGCGGGGGGGGGCTCATGAGCAGTTCTTC. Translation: CASSDKRGGAHEQFF.

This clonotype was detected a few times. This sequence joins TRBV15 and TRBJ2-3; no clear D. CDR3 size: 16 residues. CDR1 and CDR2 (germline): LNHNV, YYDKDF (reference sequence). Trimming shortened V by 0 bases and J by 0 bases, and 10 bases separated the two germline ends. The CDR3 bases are TGTGCCACCAGCAGAGACCTTAGCCCTAGCACAGATACGCAGTATTTT. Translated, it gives CATSRDLSPSTDTQYF.

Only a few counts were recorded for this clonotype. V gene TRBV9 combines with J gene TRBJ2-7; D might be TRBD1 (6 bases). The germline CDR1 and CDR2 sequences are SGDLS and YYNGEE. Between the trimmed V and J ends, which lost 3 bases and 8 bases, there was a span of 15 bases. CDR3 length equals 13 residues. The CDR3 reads CASSEGHLTKQYF. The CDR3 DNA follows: TGTGCCAGCAGCGAGGGACATCTTACGAAGCAGTACTTC.

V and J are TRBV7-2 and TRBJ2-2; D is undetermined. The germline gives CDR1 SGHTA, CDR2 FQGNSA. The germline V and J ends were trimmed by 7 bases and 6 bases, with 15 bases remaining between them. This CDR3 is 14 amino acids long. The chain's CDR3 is CASTKTIVAGELFF. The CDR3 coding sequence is TGTGCCAGCACCAAGACGATAGTCGCCGGGGAGCTGTTTTTT.

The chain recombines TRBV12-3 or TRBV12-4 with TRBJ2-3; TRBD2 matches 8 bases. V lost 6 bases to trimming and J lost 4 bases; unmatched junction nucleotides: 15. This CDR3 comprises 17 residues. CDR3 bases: TGTGCCAGCAGCTTAATGCCGGATAGCGGGGAGGCAGATACGCAGTATTTT. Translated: CASSLMPDSGEADTQYF.

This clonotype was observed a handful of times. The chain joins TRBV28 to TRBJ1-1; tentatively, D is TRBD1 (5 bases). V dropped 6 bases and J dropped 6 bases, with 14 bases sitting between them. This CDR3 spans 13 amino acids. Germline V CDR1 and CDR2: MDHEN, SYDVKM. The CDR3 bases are TGTGCCAGCAGGCGGGGGATGATTGCTGAAGCTTTCTTT. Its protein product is CASRRGMIAEAFF.

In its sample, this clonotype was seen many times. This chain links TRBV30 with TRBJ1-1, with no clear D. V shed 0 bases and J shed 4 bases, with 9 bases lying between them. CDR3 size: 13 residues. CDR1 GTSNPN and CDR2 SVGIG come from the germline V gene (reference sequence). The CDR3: CAWSVSEGTEAFF. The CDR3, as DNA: TGTGCCTGGAGTGTCTCGGAGGGCACTGAAGCTTTCTTT.

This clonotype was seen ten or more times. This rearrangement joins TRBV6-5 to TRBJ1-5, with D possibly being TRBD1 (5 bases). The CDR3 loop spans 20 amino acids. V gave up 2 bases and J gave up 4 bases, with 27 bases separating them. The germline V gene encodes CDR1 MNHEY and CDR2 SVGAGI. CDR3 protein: CASSYGGERGLLLSNQPQHF. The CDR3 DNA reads TGTGCCAGCAGTTACGGCGGAGAGAGGGGACTCCTGCTGAGTAATCAGCCCCAGCATTTT.

This chain's CDR3 is CASSQSRQAYNSPLHF. CDR3 nucleotides: TGTGCCAGCAGCCAGTCTCGGCAGGCGTATAATTCACCCCTCCACTTT. The J gene is TRBJ1-6, the V gene TRBV3-1; D ambiguous. CDR1 is LGHDT and CDR2 is YNNKEL in the germline V gene (reference sequence). Trimming removed 3 bases at V and 4 bases at J, with 13 bases between. The CDR3 runs to 16 residues.

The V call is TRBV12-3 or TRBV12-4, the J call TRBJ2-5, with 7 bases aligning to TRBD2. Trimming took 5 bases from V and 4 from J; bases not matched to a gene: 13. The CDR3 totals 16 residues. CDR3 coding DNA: TGTGCCAGCAGTGCTGGGGGGGGGGGAGGTTTAGAGACCCAGTACTTC. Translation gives CASSAGGGGGLETQYF.

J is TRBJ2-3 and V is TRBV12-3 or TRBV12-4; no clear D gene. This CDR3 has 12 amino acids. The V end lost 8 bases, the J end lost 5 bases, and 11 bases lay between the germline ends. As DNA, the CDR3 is TGTGCCAGCCCCTCCGGCGGAGATACGCAGTATTTT. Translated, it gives CASPSGGDTQYF.

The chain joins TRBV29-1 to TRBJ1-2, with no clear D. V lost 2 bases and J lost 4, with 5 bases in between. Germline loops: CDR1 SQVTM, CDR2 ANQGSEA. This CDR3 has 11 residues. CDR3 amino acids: CSVESLYGYTF. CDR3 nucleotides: TGCAGCGTTGAATCGCTCTATGGCTACACCTTC.

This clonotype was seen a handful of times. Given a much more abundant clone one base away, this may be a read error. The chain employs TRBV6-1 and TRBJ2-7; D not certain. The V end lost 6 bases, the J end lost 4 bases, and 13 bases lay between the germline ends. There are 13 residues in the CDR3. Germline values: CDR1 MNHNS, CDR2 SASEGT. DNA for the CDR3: TGTGCCAGCAGCGCGAGACACCTATACGAGCAGTACTTC. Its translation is CASSARHLYEQYF.

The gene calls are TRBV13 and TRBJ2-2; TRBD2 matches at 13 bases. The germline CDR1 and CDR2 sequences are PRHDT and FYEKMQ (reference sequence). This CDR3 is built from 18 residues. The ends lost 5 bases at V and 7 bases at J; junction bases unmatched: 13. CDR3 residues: CASSDTLLAGGPGGELFF. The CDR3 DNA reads TGTGCCAGCAGCGACACTTTACTAGCGGGGGGGCCTGGCGGGGAGCTGTTTTTT.

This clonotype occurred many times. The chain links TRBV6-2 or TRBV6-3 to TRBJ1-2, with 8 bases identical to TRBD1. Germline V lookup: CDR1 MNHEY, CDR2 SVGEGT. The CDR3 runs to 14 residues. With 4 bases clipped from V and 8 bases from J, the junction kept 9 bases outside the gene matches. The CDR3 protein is CASSLTGDSDGYTF. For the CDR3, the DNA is TGTGCCAGCAGTTTGACAGGGGATTCGGACGGCTACACCTTC.

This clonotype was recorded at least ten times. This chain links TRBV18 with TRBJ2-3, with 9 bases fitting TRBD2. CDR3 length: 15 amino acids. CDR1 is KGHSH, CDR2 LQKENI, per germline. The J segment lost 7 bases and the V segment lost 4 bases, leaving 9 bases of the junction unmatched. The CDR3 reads CASSQRGEAQHTQYF. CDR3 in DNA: TGTGCCAGCTCACAGCGGGGGGAGGCGCAGCATACGCAGTATTTT.